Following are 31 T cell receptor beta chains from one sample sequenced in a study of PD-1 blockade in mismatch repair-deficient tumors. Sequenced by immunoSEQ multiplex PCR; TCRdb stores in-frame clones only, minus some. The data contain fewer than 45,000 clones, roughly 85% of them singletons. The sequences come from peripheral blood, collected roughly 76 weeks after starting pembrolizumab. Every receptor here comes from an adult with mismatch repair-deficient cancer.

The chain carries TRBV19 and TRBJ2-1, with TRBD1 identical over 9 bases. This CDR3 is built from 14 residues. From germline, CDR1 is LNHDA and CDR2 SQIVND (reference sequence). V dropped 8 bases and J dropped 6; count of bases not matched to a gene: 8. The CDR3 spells CASSDRGGANEQFF. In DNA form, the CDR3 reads TGTGCCAGTTCTGACAGGGGGGGGGCCAATGAGCAGTTCTTC.

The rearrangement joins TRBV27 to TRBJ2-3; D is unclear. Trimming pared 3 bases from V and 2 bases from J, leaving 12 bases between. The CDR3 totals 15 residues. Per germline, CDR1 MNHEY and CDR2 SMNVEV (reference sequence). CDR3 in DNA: TGTGCCAGCAGTTTTTCGGCGGTTTACACAGATACGCAGTATTTT. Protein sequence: CASSFSAVYTDTQYF.

CDR3 coding DNA: TGCAGCGTTCAGCGGAAGCGTGCTGTGAGCTCCTACAATGAGCAGTTCTTC. This encodes CSVQRKRAVSSYNEQFF. J is TRBJ2-1 and V is TRBV29-1; possible D gene TRBD2, 5 bases. This CDR3 spans 17 amino acids. The germline CDR1 and CDR2 sequences are SQVTM and ANQGSEA. Trimming took off 5 bases at V and 0 bases at J, with 20 bases between the two ends.

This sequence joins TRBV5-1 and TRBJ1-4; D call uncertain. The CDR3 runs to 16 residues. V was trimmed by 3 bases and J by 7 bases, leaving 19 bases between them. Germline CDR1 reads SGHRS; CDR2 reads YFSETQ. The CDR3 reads CASSSEPRATGEKLFF. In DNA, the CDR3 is TGCGCCAGCAGCTCCGAACCCAGAGCAACGGGTGAAAAACTGTTTTTT. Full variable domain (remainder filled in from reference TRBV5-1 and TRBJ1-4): KAGVTQTPRYLIKTRGQQVTLSCSPISGHRSVSWYQQTPGQGLQFLFEYFSETQRNKGNFPGRFSGRQFSNSRSEMNVSTLELGDSALYLCASSSEPRATGEKLFFGSGTQLSVL.

The CDR3 DNA follows: TGTGCCAGTAGCGACAGGGGTAATGAAAAACTGTTTTTT. It is translated as CASSDRGNEKLFF. The chain links TRBV19 to TRBJ1-4; 8 nucleotides agree with TRBD1. Trimming removed 6 bases from V and 4 bases from J; junction bases left unmatched: 1. CDR3 length equals 13 residues. Germline CDR1 LNHDA, CDR2 SQIVND (reference sequence).

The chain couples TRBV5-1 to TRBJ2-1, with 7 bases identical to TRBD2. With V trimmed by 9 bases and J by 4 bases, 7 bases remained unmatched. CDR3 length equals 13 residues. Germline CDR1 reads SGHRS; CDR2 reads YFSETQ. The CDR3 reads CATRLAQYNEQFF. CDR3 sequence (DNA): TGCGCCACCCGACTAGCTCAATACAATGAGCAGTTCTTC. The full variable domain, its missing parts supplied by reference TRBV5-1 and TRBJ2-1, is KAGVTQTPRYLIKTRGQQVTLSCSPISGHRSVSWYQQTPGQGLQFLFEYFSETQRNKGNFPGRFSGRQFSNSRSEMNVSTLELGDSALYLCATRLAQYNEQFFGPGTRLTVL.

This CDR3 is CASSQGQGGVQETQYF. For the CDR3, the DNA is TGCGCCAGCAGCCAAGGGCAGGGGGGGGTACAAGAGACCCAGTACTTC. The chain uses TRBV4-3 and TRBJ2-5; the D gene could be TRBD1 or TRBD2 (7 bases each). The germline V and J ends were trimmed by 1 base and 2 bases, with 14 bases remaining between them. CDR1 and CDR2 from the germline V gene are LGHNA and YSLEER. The length of the CDR3 is 16 residues.

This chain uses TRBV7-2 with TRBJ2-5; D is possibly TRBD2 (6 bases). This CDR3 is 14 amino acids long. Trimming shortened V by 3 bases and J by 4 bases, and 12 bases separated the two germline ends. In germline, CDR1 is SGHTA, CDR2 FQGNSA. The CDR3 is CASSLEGLGETQYF. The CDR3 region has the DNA TGTGCCAGCAGCTTGGAGGGTCTGGGAGAGACCCAGTACTTC. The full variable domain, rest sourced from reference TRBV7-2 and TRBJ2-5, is GAGVSQSPSNKVTEKGKDVELRCDPISGHTALYWYRQSLGQGLEFLIYFQGNSAPDKSGLPSDRFSAERTGGSVSTLTIQRTQQEDSAVYLCASSLEGLGETQYFGPGTRLLVL.

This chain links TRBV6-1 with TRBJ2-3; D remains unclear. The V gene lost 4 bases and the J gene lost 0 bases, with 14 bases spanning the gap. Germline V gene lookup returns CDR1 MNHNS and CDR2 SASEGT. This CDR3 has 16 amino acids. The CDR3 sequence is CASSAPHSTSTDTQYF. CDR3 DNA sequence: TGTGCCAGCAGTGCCCCGCACTCCACTAGCACAGATACGCAGTATTTT.

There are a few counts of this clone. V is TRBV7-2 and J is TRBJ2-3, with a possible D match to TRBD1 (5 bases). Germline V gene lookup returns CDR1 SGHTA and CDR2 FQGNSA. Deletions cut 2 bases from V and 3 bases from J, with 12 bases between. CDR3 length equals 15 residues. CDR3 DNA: TGTGCCAGCAGCTTAAGGGGCAGGATAACAGATACGCAGTATTTT. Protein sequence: CASSLRGRITDTQYF. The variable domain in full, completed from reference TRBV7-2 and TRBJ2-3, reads GAGVSQSPSNKVTEKGKDVELRCDPISGHTALYWYRQSLGQGLEFLIYFQGNSAPDKSGLPSDRFSAERTGGSVSTLTIQRTQQEDSAVYLCASSLRGRITDTQYFGPGTRLTVL.

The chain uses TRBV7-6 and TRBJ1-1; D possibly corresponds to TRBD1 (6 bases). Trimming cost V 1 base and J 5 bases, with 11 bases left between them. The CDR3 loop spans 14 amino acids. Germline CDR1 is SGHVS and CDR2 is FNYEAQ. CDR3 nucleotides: TGTGCCAGCAGCTTAGGATCCAGGGGTACTGAAGCTTTCTTT. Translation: CASSLGSRGTEAFF.

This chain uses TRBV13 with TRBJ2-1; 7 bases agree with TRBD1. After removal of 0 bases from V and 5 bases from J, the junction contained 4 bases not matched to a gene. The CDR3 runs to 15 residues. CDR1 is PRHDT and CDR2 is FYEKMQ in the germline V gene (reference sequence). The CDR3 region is CASSLGRQGNNEQFF. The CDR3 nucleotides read TGTGCCAGCAGCTTAGGCAGACAGGGAAACAATGAGCAGTTCTTC.

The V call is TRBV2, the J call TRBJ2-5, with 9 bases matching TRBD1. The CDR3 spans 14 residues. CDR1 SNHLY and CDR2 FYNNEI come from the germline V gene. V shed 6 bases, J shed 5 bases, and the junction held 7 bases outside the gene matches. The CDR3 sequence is CASRKQGASETQYF. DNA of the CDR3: TGTGCCAGCAGAAAACAGGGGGCCTCGGAGACCCAGTACTTC. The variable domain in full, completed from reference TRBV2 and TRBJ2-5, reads EPEVTQTPSHQVTQMGQEVILRCVPISNHLYFYWYRQILGQKVEFLVSFYNNEISEKSEIFDDQFSVERPDGSNFTLKIRSTKLEDSAMYFCASRKQGASETQYFGPGTRLLVL.

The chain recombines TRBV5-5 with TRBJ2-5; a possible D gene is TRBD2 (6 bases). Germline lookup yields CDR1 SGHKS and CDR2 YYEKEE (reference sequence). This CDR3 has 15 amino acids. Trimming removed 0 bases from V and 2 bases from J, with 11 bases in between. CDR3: CASSLEPGLQETQYF. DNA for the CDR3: TGTGCCAGCAGCTTGGAGCCGGGACTTCAAGAGACCCAGTACTTC. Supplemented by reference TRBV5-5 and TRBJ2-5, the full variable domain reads DAGVTQSPTHLIKTRGQQVTLRCSPISGHKSVSWYQQVLGQGPQFIFQYYEKEERGRGNFPDRFSARQFPNYSSELNVNALLLGDSALYLCASSLEPGLQETQYFGPGTRLLVL.

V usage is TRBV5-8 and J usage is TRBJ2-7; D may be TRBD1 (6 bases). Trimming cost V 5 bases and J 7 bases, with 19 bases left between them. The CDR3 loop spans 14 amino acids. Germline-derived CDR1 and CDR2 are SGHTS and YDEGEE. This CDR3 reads CASSSDRTFGEQYF. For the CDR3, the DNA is TGTGCCAGCAGTTCAGACAGGACCTTCGGGGAGCAGTACTTC.

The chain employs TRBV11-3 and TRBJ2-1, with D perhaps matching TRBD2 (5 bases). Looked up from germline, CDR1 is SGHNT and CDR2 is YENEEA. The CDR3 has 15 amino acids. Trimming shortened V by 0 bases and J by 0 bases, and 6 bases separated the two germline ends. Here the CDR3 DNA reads TGTGCCAGCAGCTTAGATCGGGGCTCCTACAATGAGCAGTTCTTC. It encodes CASSLDRGSYNEQFF.

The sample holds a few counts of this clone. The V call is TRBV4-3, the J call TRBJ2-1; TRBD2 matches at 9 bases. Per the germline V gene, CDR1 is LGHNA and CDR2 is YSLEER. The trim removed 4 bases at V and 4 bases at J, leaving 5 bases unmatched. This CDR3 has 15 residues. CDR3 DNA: TGCGCCAGCAGCCTTCTGCGGGAGGGATACAATGAGCAGTTCTTC. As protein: CASSLLREGYNEQFF.

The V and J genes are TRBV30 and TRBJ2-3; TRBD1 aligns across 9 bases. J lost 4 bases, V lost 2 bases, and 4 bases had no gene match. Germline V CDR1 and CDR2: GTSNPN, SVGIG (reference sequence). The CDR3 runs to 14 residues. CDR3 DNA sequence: TGTGCCTGGAGTTTCCGGACAGGGGCAGATACGCAGTATTTT. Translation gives CAWSFRTGADTQYF.

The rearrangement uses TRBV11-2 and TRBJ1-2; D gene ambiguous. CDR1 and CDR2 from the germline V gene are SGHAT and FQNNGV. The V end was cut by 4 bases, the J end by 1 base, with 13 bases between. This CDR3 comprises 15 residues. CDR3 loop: CASSSLSSDNYGYTF. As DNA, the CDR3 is TGTGCCAGCAGCTCCCTGAGCTCGGATAACTATGGCTACACCTTC. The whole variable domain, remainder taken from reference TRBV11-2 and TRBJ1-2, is EAGVAQSPRYKIIEKRQSVAFWCNPISGHATLYWYQQILGQGPKLLIQFQNNGVVDDSQLPKDRFSAERLKGVDSTLKIQPAKLEDSAVYLCASSSLSSDNYGYTFGSGTRLTVV.

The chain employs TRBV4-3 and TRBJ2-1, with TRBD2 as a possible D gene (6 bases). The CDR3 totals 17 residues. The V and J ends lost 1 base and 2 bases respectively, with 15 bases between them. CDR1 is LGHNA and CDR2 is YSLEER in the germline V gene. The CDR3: CASSQVTYGSPYNEQFF. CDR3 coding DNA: TGCGCCAGCAGCCAAGTCACCTACGGGAGCCCCTACAATGAGCAGTTCTTC.

The CDR3 region has the DNA TGTGCCACCAGGCGGGACGGAGCCACCGGGGAGCTGTTTTTT. It yields the protein CATRRDGATGELFF. V usage is TRBV15 and J usage is TRBJ2-2, with D maybe TRBD2 (6 bases). The CDR3 is 14 amino acids. The germline V gene encodes CDR1 LNHNV and CDR2 YYDKDF (reference sequence). Trimming cost V 6 bases and J 4 bases, with 12 bases left between them. Full variable domain (outside the CDR3, taken from reference TRBV15 and TRBJ2-2): DAMVIQNPRYQVTQFGKPVTLSCSQTLNHNVMYWYQQKSSQAPKLLFHYYDKDFNNEADTPDNFQSRRPNTSFCFLDIRSPGLGDTAMYLCATRRDGATGELFFGEGSRLTVL.

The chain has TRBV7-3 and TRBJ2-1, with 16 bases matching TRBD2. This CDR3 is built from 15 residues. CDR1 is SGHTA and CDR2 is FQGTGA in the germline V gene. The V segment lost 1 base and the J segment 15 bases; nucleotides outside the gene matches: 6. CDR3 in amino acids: CASSLRGTSGRALFF. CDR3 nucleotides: TGTGCCAGCAGCTTAAGGGGGACTAGCGGGAGGGCCCTGTTCTTC.

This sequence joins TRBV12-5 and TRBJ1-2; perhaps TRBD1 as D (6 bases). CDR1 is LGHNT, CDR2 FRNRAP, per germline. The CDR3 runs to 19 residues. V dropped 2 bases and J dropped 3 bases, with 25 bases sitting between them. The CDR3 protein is CASGLPRGLRKGHDYGYTF. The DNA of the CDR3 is TGTGCTAGTGGTTTGCCCAGGGGACTTCGAAAAGGGCACGACTATGGCTACACCTTC.

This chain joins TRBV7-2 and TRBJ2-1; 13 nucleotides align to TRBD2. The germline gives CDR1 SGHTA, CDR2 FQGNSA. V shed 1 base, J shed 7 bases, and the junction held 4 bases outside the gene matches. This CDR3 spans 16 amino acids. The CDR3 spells CASSLGTSGSWNEQFF. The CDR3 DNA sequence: TGTGCCAGCAGCTTAGGGACTAGCGGGAGTTGGAATGAGCAGTTCTTC. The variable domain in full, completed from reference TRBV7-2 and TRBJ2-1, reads GAGVSQSPSNKVTEKGKDVELRCDPISGHTALYWYRQSLGQGLEFLIYFQGNSAPDKSGLPSDRFSAERTGGSVSTLTIQRTQQEDSAVYLCASSLGTSGSWNEQFFGPGTRLTVL.

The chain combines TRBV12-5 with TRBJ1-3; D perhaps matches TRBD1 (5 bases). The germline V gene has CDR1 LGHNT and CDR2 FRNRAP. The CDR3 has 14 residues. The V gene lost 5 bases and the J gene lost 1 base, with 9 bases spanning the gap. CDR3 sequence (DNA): TGTGCTAGTGGTCCCTCAGGGTCTGGAAACACCATATATTTT. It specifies CASGPSGSGNTIYF.

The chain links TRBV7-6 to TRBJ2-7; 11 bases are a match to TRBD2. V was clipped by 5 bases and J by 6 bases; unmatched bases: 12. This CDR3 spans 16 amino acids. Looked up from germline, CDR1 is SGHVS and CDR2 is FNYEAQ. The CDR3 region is CASSPKELAGEPEQYF. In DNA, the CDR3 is TGTGCCAGCAGCCCGAAGGAACTAGCGGGAGAACCCGAGCAGTACTTC.

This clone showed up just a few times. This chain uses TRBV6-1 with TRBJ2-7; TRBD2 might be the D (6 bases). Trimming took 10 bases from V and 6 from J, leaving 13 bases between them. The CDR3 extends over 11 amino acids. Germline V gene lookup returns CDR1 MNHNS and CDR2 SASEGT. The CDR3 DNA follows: TGTGCCACCCGACTAGTCCGCGAGCAGTACTTC. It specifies CATRLVREQYF.

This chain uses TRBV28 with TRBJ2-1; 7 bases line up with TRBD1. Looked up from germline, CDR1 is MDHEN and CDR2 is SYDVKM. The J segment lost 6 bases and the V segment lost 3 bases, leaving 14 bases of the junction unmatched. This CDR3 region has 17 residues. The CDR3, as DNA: TGTGCCAGCAGTTTTTGGGGAAGGGGGCAAGTTCGCAATGAGCAGTTCTTC. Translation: CASSFWGRGQVRNEQFF.

CDR3 amino acids: CATIQGGEAFF. The CDR3 region has the DNA TGTGCCACCATACAGGGGGGGGAAGCTTTCTTT. The gene calls are TRBV7-9 and TRBJ1-1; TRBD1 agrees at 8 bases. Germline V gene data show CDR1 as SEHNR and CDR2 as FQNEAQ (reference sequence). This CDR3 is 11 amino acids long. Trimming removed 10 bases from V and 8 bases from J; junction bases left unmatched: 6.

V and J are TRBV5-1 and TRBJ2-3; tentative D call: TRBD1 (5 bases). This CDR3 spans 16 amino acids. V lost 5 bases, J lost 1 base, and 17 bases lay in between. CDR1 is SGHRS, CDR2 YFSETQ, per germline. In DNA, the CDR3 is TGCGCCAGCAGTCCCAACAGCAGGGTCGGCACAGATACGCAGTATTTT. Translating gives CASSPNSRVGTDTQYF.

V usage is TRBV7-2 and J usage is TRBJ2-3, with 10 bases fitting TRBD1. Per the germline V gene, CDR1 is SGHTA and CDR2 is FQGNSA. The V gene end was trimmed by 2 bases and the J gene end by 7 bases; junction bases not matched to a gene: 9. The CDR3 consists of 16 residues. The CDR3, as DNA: TGTGCCAGCAGCTTAACCGGGACAGGGGCAGGGTATACGCAGTATTTT. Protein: CASSLTGTGAGYTQYF. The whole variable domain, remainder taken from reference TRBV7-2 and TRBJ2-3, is GAGVSQSPSNKVTEKGKDVELRCDPISGHTALYWYRQSLGQGLEFLIYFQGNSAPDKSGLPSDRFSAERTGGSVSTLTIQRTQQEDSAVYLCASSLTGTGAGYTQYFGPGTRLTVL.